These 6 T cell receptor beta chains were all obtained from the same sample, sequenced in a study of post-analysis software for immune sequencing data (dated by TCRdb to about 2015). Their specific antigens are unknown. The study at large found these results: Significantly higher frequencies in patients than in controls were found for roughly 5 TRBV segments, including TRBV5-6, TRBV5-1 and TRBV20-1.

Libraries came from PCR. The listed sequencing device is Illumina HiSeq 2500. To reduce PCR and sequencing biases, unique molecular identifiers were built into the TCR beta cDNA libraries. TCRdb trimmed public reads at Q25 via fastp, called clones via MiXCR and kept in-frame beta chains. Entries that share a CDR3 protein sequence are merged under the most common genes and DNA. Here the sample has about half a million distinct CDR3 sequences; 30% to 40% occur a single time. Around 5.9% of the sample rests with the top ten. The sequencing input was blood. The receptor set was obtained from a girl aged 2-17 years with multiple sclerosis.

The sample holds a few counts of this clonotype. The V call is TRBV13, the J call TRBJ2-5; the D gene is possibly TRBD2 (6 bases). The germline V gene has CDR1 PRHDT and CDR2 FYEKMQ (reference sequence). The CDR3 is 15 residues long. The ends were cut back, 0 bases at V and 5 bases at J, with 13 bases in the middle. CDR3 nucleotides: TGTGCCAGCAGCTTAGGTCCGGGGGAGGCCGAGACCCAGTACTTC. Translated, it gives CASSLGPGEAETQYF.

This clonotype was seen more than once but under ten times. The chain carries TRBV12-3 or TRBV12-4 and TRBJ2-5, with 13 bases that match TRBD2. CDR3 length: 17 amino acids. V lost 0 bases and J lost 2; bases outside the gene matches: 3. CDR3: CASSLATSGGLQETQYF. CDR3 in DNA: TGTGCCAGCAGTTTAGCGACTAGCGGGGGGCTTCAAGAGACCCAGTACTTC.

The chain is built from TRBV7-9 and TRBJ1-2, with unresolved D. Per the germline V gene, CDR1 is SEHNR and CDR2 is FQNEAQ (reference sequence). There are 14 residues in the CDR3. Between the trimmed V and J ends, which lost 0 bases and 4 bases, there was a span of 9 bases. The CDR3 coding sequence is TGTGCCAGCAGCTTAGCAGGAGAAGTCTATGGCTACACCTTC. Its protein product is CASSLAGEVYGYTF.

J is TRBJ2-5 and V is TRBV10-3, with a weak D call TRBD1 (5 bases). V lost 2 bases and J lost 11, with 24 bases in between. This CDR3 has 16 amino acids. In germline, CDR1 is ENHRY, CDR2 SYGVKD. CDR3 amino acids: CAISEAGPNLQGEQYF. DNA for the CDR3: TGTGCCATCAGTGAGGCAGGGCCGAATCTACAAGGTGAGCAGTACTTC.

This chain uses TRBV10-3 with TRBJ2-7; the match to TRBD2 covers 7 bases. Trimming cost V 6 bases and J 6 bases; bases outside gene matches: 8. Germline V gene data show CDR1 as ENHRY and CDR2 as SYGVKD. The CDR3 totals 13 residues. This CDR3 is CAIRGGGPFEQYF. The CDR3 region has the DNA TGTGCCATCAGAGGCGGGGGTCCTTTCGAGCAGTACTTC.

The chain links TRBV5-1 to TRBJ1-2; D call uncertain. Germline-derived CDR1 and CDR2 are SGHRS and YFSETQ. The CDR3 spans 13 residues. The ends were cut back, 4 bases at V and 3 bases at J, with 10 bases in the middle. CDR3 sequence (DNA): TGCGCCAGCAGCGCAAGGGAAGACTATGGCTACACCTTC. It specifies CASSAREDYGYTF. The full variable domain, with the rest looked up from reference TRBV5-1 and TRBJ1-2, is KAGVTQTPRYLIKTRGQQVTLSCSPISGHRSVSWYQQTPGQGLQFLFEYFSETQRNKGNFPGRFSGRQFSNSRSEMNVSTLELGDSALYLCASSAREDYGYTFGSGTRLTVV.